This T cell receptor (beta chain) was found in a study of T-cell reconstitution after alpha-beta-depleted transplantation in children. Whole-study findings and limits: Surviving recipient T cells and thymic progenitors underlay high day-60 TCRbeta diversity in some patients.

This clonotype has a handful of counts. Its antigen is not identified. The germline V gene has CDR1 SEHNR and CDR2 FQNEAQ (reference sequence). This CDR3 region has 15 residues. V was trimmed by 5 bases and J by 2 bases, leaving 12 bases between them. Construction of the TCRbeta library involved unique molecular identifiers. TCRdb called the PCR reads again in MiXCR, with one record for every CDR3 protein. The data show around 490,000 distinct CDR3 sequences, roughly 10% seen once. This receptor was taken from a female patient aged 2-9 years who had a stem cell transplant for aplastic anemia, so the T cells may come from the graft donor. The chain links TRBV7-9 to TRBJ1-4; TRBD1 is a possible D gene (5 bases). Material: PBMCs, mostly from graft donor cells, obtained 180 days after TCRalphabeta/CD19-depleted stem cell transplant. CDR3 sequence reads: CASSPRGQTNEKLFF. The CDR3 DNA is TGTGCCAGCAGCCCCCGGGGCCAGACTAATGAAAAACTGTTTTTT. Combining the CDR3 with reference TRBV7-9 and TRBJ1-4 gives the whole variable domain DTGVSQNPRHKITKRGQNVTFRCDPISEHNRLYWYRQTLGQGPEFLTYFQNEAQLEKSRLLSDRFSAERPKGSFSTLEIQRTEQGDSAMYLCASSPRGQTNEKLFFGSGTQLSVL.